This T cell receptor (beta chain) originates from a study of OX40 agonist ivuxolimab in advanced cancers. Regarding the complete study: The costimulatory receptor OX40 (CD134) was targeted by ivuxolimab, a fully human IgG2 agonistic monoclonal antibody. Patients were allowed to have had prior anti-PD-1, anti-PD-L1 or anti-CTLA-4 therapy, and 40% of the dose-escalation patients had been treated with checkpoint inhibitors. Intravenous ivuxolimab was administered to patients every 2 weeks at six dose levels: 0.01, 0.1, 0.3, 1.5, 3 and 10 mg/kg. The monotherapy dose-escalation portion (N ≈ 57 patients) of the phase I ivuxolimab trial is reported in the paper. Among the 52 dose-escalation patients, approximately 20 had hepatocellular carcinoma, 15 or so melanoma, 9 renal cell carcinoma and 9 head and neck cancer. Partial responses were achieved by three dose-escalation patients, of whom one had hepatocellular carcinoma and two had cutaneous melanoma. In the dose-escalation cohort, roughly 80% of patients were male, and the mean age was about 55 years, with a range of about 20 to 90. Peripheral TCRbeta sequencing was intended to test whether TCR sequence diversity was altered and clonal T-cell expansion was caused by ivuxolimab. Points the paper makes about the study in general: After ivuxolimab, more expanded clones were found on average in CD8+ T cells than in CD4+ T cells. Antigen specificity was not determined for the clonally expanded peripheral T cells. Low levels of normalized T-cell clonal expansion were also seen in some patients who did not respond. In the 0.1-3.0 mg/kg groups, partial responders had among the lowest normalized peripheral clonal expansion, particularly in CD8+ T cells. At doses of 0.1 to 3.0 mg/kg, clonal expansion of both CD4+ and CD8+ T cells in blood was seen between baseline and week 6.

V is shortened by 3 bases, J by 0 bases, and the region joining them spans 8 bases. CDR1 and CDR2 (MNHNS, SASEGT) derive from the germline V gene. The CDR3 has 14 amino acids, counting the end cysteine and phenylalanine. The entry retains the CDR3 DNA only, 42 bases that are in frame from base 1. The trial excluded patients who had a history of autoimmune disease or were on systemic immunosuppression. Peripheral blood for TCR sequencing was drawn from every dose cohort at baseline, at cycle 4 day 1 and at cycle 7 day 1. The samples were drawn from a first-in-human, open-label, multicenter phase I dose-escalation trial of ivuxolimab. Adults with locally advanced or metastatic melanoma, renal cell, hepatocellular, or head and neck squamous cell carcinoma were enrolled in the trial. CD4+ and CD8+ T cells were sorted separately from peripheral blood before TCR sequencing. For this clone: Its antigen is currently not known. No qualities accompany the bases; no much larger clone lies one base away.

Genomic DNA was isolated from the sorted cells so that the TCRbeta CDR3 region could be sequenced. The immunoSEQ Assay was used for sequencing of TCRbeta CDR3 regions. The table comes from immuneACCESS by way of TCRdb, which keeps in-frame sequences with V and J called. Part of the clones is missing from these tables; in studies checked, under half for an unresolved V gene and the rest for unknown reasons. The sample table contains approximately 29,000 clones; only one count was recorded for around 80% of them. The top ten clonotypes cover 15% of the sample. This sample comprised CD4+ or CD8+ T cells sorted from blood, obtained in a trial of the OX40 agonist ivuxolimab. This clonotype was obtained from an adult with an advanced solid tumor such as melanoma, head and neck, liver or kidney cancer. The rearrangement combines TRBV6-1 with TRBJ1-1, and possibly TRBD1, on 6 matching bases. The bases are TGTGCCAGCAGTGAGACAGGCCTGAACACTGAAGCTTTCTTT. This gives the protein CASSETGLNTEAFF.